Reported below is one T cell receptor beta chain. Its antigen is not known. The donor cohort consisted entirely of Caucasian adults residing in Nashville, Tennessee. This record comes from a study of shared clonotypes between healthy human individuals. Study-wide findings and caveats: Across subsets, estimated richness was generally greater for naive than for memory populations. Non-shared clonotypes were found to have lower generation probabilities than the clonotypes that were shared by all four of the sorted-subset donors.

V shed 5 bases and J shed 2 bases, with 16 bases lying between them. Germline CDR1 and CDR2: LNHNV and YYDKDF (reference sequence). This CDR3 is built from 15 residues. Profiled with immunoSEQ multiplex PCR; TCRdb holds only in-frame clones, not every one. The sample contains about 360,000 clones, around 79% of which appear only once. The specimen was memory CD4+ T cells sorted from blood. The subset: CD45RA-negative fraction. The chain employs TRBV15 and TRBJ2-7; weak D call: TRBD2 (6 bases). The receptor's source is a man aged 25 to 40 in good health. The CDR3 here is CATSELTRPPYEQYF. In DNA form, the CDR3 reads TGTGCCACCAGCGAGCTGACTAGGCCCCCCTACGAGCAGTACTTC. Drawing the rest from reference TRBV15 and TRBJ2-7, the complete variable domain is DAMVIQNPRYQVTQFGKPVTLSCSQTLNHNVMYWYQQKSSQAPKLLFHYYDKDFNNEADTPDNFQSRRPNTSFCFLDIRSPGLGDTAMYLCATSELTRPPYEQYFGPGTRLTVT.